Below, 10 T cell receptor beta chains from the same sample are listed, as sequenced in a study of spatial heterogeneity in lung cancer. Time point here: blood at routine non-recurrence follow-up after resection. TCRdb passed the 5' RACE reads through MiXCR, listing each CDR3 protein once. The sample contains over a thousand distinct CDR3 sequences, around 41% of which appear only once. The sequenced sample was PBMCs, obtained at follow-up. The receptors derive from a female donor with early-stage non-small cell lung cancer.

The table lists this clonotype with a count of one. This beta chain represents an off-target read in a library built for alpha chains; its size is of limited meaning. The chain has TRBV28 and TRBJ2-1, with TRBD2 matching 8 bases. Germline V gene lookup returns CDR1 MDHEN and CDR2 SYDVKM. The CDR3 is 16 residues long. V shed 4 bases, J shed 0 bases, and the junction held 5 bases outside the gene matches. CDR3 DNA sequence: TGTGCCAGCAGTTCAAGCGGGAGAAGCTCCTACAATGAGCAGTTCTTC. As protein: CASSSSGRSSYNEQFF.

Of note for this clonotype: Because the library targeted alpha chains, this beta chain is an off-target read whose size means little. CDR3 protein: CASTKSPSSLANEQFF. CDR3 DNA sequence: TGTGCCAGCACCAAAAGCCCGTCTAGCCTGGCTAATGAGCAGTTCTTC. The chain has TRBV6-2 or TRBV6-3 and TRBJ2-1; D perhaps matches TRBD2 (5 bases). The CDR3 totals 16 residues. Germline CDR1 MNHEY, CDR2 SVGEGT. Trimming pared 7 bases from V and 7 bases from J, leaving 23 bases between.

Points on this clonotype: For a library built for alpha chains, this beta chain is a stray read; little rests on its size. This CDR3 is CASSHWRWAGRVYGYTF. The CDR3 DNA reads TGTGCCAGCAGCCATTGGAGGTGGGCAGGGCGAGTCTATGGCTACACCTTC. This chain uses TRBV3-1 with TRBJ1-2; D possibly corresponds to TRBD1 (5 bases). Germline V gene data show CDR1 as LGHDT and CDR2 as YNNKEL (reference sequence). CDR3 size: 17 residues. V was shortened by 3 bases and J by 4 bases, with 21 bases between the two germline ends.

As to this clonotype: This beta chain was picked up by a library intended for alpha chains and is off target, so its count carries little meaning. V and J are TRBV5-1 and TRBJ2-7; weak D call: TRBD1 (6 bases). Trimming cost V 5 bases and J 3 bases, with 15 bases left between them. The CDR3 has 14 residues. Germline CDR1 reads SGHRS; CDR2 reads YFSETQ. The CDR3 DNA sequence: TGCGCCAGCAGGAGAGCCGGGACACACTACGAGCAGTACTTC. Amino acids: CASRRAGTHYEQYF.

This clonotype showed up just a few times. This beta chain is off target for a library built for alpha chains, so its abundance means little. The chain has TRBV2 and TRBJ2-1; D might be TRBD1 (5 bases). The CDR3 runs to 14 residues. Trimming left V 0 bases short and J 2 bases short, with 5 bases between. Germline V lookup: CDR1 SNHLY, CDR2 FYNNEI. In DNA, the CDR3 is TGTGCCAGCAGTGAAGCGGGGCCCTACAATGAGCAGTTCTTC. This encodes CASSEAGPYNEQFF.

This clonotype showed up just a few times. As an off-target read in a library built for alpha chains, this beta chain has a frequency of little significance. This chain uses TRBV18 with TRBJ2-3, with D perhaps given as TRBD1 or TRBD2 (5 bases each). V gave up 0 bases and J gave up 8 bases, with 18 bases separating them. The CDR3 totals 16 residues. The germline CDR1 and CDR2 sequences are KGHSH and LQKENI. The CDR3 is CASSPPDGQGVGTQYF. In DNA form, the CDR3 reads TGTGCCAGCTCACCACCCGACGGGCAGGGAGTAGGTACGCAGTATTTT.

This clonotype was seen a single time. The library was built for alpha chains, so this beta chain is an off-target read and its size means little. The rearrangement uses TRBV6-5 and TRBJ2-1, with 8 bases that match TRBD1. In germline, CDR1 is MNHEY, CDR2 SVGAGI. The ends lost 4 bases at V and 10 bases at J; junction bases unmatched: 3. CDR3 length: 12 amino acids. CDR3 sequence (DNA): TGTGCCAGCAGTTCACAGGGGGGAGAGCAGTTCTTC. Its translation is CASSSQGGEQFF.

Regarding this clonotype: Since the library was made to target alpha chains, this beta chain is a stray read and its abundance is not meaningful. The gene calls are TRBV6-2 or TRBV6-3 and TRBJ2-3, with D maybe TRBD2 (6 bases). Germline V gene sequence: CDR1 MNHEY, CDR2 SVGEGT. Trimming stripped 8 bases from V and 4 bases from J, with 7 bases between. The CDR3 length is 11 residues. The CDR3 bases are TGTGCCAGCGGGAGGCCAGATACGCAGTATTTT. Translated: CASGRPDTQYF.

Comments on this clonotype: This beta chain was picked up by a library intended for alpha chains and is off target, so its count carries little meaning. The chain combines TRBV7-9 with TRBJ2-7, with D tentatively TRBD2 (6 bases). In germline, CDR1 is SEHNR, CDR2 FQNEAQ (reference sequence). The CDR3 extends over 15 amino acids. Trimming stripped 2 bases from V and 0 bases from J, with 11 bases between. This CDR3 is CASSLLAEPSYEQYF. The CDR3 DNA is TGTGCCAGCAGCTTATTAGCGGAGCCCTCCTACGAGCAGTACTTC.

Of note for this clonotype: This beta chain came through as a stray read in a library set up for alpha chains, and its size says little. This chain links TRBV29-1 with TRBJ2-7; 8 nucleotides line up with TRBD2. Germline V gene lookup returns CDR1 SQVTM and CDR2 ANQGSEA. V dropped 5 bases and J dropped 2; count of bases not matched to a gene: 2. The CDR3 covers 12 residues. The CDR3 loop reads CSVLLAAYEQYF. CDR3 nucleotides: TGCAGCGTTTTACTAGCGGCCTACGAGCAGTACTTC.